Following are 20 T cell receptor beta chains from one sample sequenced in a study of cytomegalovirus exposure and HLA in healthy donors. PCR used 60 Vbeta primers and 13 Jbeta primers. Data came from immunoSEQ multiplex PCR; TCRdb stores just in-frame clones and leaves some out. The top ten clones hold over 4.5% of a sample with approximately 150,000 clones, roughly 74% of them seen once. The sequenced sample was PBMCs. Source of these receptors: a male donor in good health and CMV-seronegative.

This clone was detected once. V and J are TRBV4-3 and TRBJ2-1; weak D call: TRBD1 (7 bases). Deletions cut 0 bases from V and 12 bases from J, with 15 bases between. Germline CDR1 is LGHNA and CDR2 is YSLEER. This CDR3 is 14 amino acids long. CDR3 DNA sequence: TGCGCCAGCAGCCAAGATTCGCGACAGGGAGGGCAGTTCTTC. It specifies CASSQDSRQGGQFF.

The chain recombines TRBV19 with TRBJ1-1; D gene uncertain. Germline V gene sequence: CDR1 LNHDA, CDR2 SQIVND (reference sequence). The CDR3 consists of 12 residues. V lost 4 bases and J lost 3, with 6 bases in between. DNA for the CDR3: TGTGCCAGTAGTAGCGGGTACACTGAAGCTTTCTTT. It encodes CASSSGYTEAFF. Based on the CDR3 plus reference TRBV19 and TRBJ1-1, the full variable domain is DGGITQSPKYLFRKEGQNVTLSCEQNLNHDAMYWYRQDPGQGLRLIYYSQIVNDFQKGDIAEGYSVSREKKESFPLTVTSAQKNPTAFYLCASSSGYTEAFFGQGTRLTVV.

The V call is TRBV30, the J call TRBJ2-2; 9 bases map to TRBD2. CDR1 and CDR2 from the germline V gene are GTSNPN and SVGIG (reference sequence). CDR3 length: 14 residues. Trimming removed 1 base from V and 7 bases from J; junction bases left unmatched: 4. CDR3 protein: CAWSGGTSIGELFF. CDR3 nucleotide sequence: TGTGCCTGGAGTGGAGGGACTAGCATCGGGGAGCTGTTTTTT.

The J gene is TRBJ2-7, the V gene TRBV28; D possibly corresponds to TRBD2 (5 bases). Germline-derived CDR1 and CDR2 are MDHEN and SYDVKM. The CDR3 totals 16 residues. The ends were cut back, 6 bases at V and 0 bases at J, with 18 bases in the middle. CDR3 loop: CASSTTLERSSYEQYF. CDR3 DNA sequence: TGTGCCAGCAGCACCACCTTAGAGCGGAGCTCCTACGAGCAGTACTTC.

This clone showed up just once. DNA of the CDR3: TGTGCCAGCAGCCGAGGGCTAGCGGTCACAGATACGCAGTATTTT. It yields the protein CASSRGLAVTDTQYF. The chain recombines TRBV2 with TRBJ2-3; 7 bases agree with TRBD2. The germline V gene encodes CDR1 SNHLY and CDR2 FYNNEI. The CDR3 sequence is 15 residues long. V lost 6 bases, J lost 2 bases, and 8 bases stayed unmatched.

J is TRBJ1-4 and V is TRBV7-2, with 10 bases identical to TRBD1. Looked up from germline, CDR1 is SGHTA and CDR2 is FQGNSA. The CDR3 runs 15 residues. V was clipped by 5 bases and J by 8 bases; unmatched bases: 8. CDR3 loop: CASSTRQGAREKLFF. In DNA form, the CDR3 reads TGTGCCAGCAGCACGCGACAGGGGGCGAGAGAAAAACTGTTTTTT. The full variable domain, completed using reference TRBV7-2 and TRBJ1-4, is GAGVSQSPSNKVTEKGKDVELRCDPISGHTALYWYRQSLGQGLEFLIYFQGNSAPDKSGLPSDRFSAERTGGSVSTLTIQRTQQEDSAVYLCASSTRQGAREKLFFGSGTQLSVL.

This clone was picked up one time. Here the CDR3 DNA reads TGTGCCTGGACCAAACGGGGACAGGGTAGGGGTGGCTACACCTTC. Translated: CAWTKRGQGRGGYTF. The chain carries TRBV30 and TRBJ1-2; 9 positions agree with TRBD1. The germline gives CDR1 GTSNPN, CDR2 SVGIG (reference sequence). There are 15 residues in the CDR3. The trim removed 4 bases at V and 7 bases at J, leaving 13 bases unmatched. Looking up the rest from reference TRBV30 and TRBJ1-2 gives the full variable domain: SQTIHQWPATLVQPVGSPLSLECTVEGTSNPNLYWYRQAAGRGLQLLFYSVGIGQISSEVPQNLSASRPQDRQFILSSKKLLLSDSGFYLCAWTKRGQGRGGYTFGSGTRLTVV.

This sequence joins TRBV19 and TRBJ1-1, with TRBD1 matching 9 bases. The CDR3 is made up of 15 amino acids. J gave up 4 bases and V 4 bases, and 7 bases lay outside the gene matches. Germline V gene lookup returns CDR1 LNHDA and CDR2 SQIVND (reference sequence). The CDR3 loop is CASSTGTGTVTEAFF. CDR3 coding DNA: TGTGCCAGTAGTACCGGGACAGGGACGGTCACTGAAGCTTTCTTT.

The V gene is TRBV6-5, the J gene TRBJ1-4, with TRBD1 matching over 8 bases. Trimming at V came to 5 bases and at J to 8 bases, leaving 10 bases not matched to a gene. Looked up from germline, CDR1 is MNHEY and CDR2 is SVGAGI. This CDR3 contains 15 residues. As DNA, the CDR3 is TGTGCCAGCAGTCAGCCGCGGACAGGGTACGAAAAACTGTTTTTT. This sequence encodes CASSQPRTGYEKLFF.

This chain connects TRBV19 to TRBJ2-3; 11 bases map to TRBD2. J lost 5 bases, V lost 5 bases, and 9 bases had no gene match. CDR3 length: 16 residues. CDR1 and CDR2 from the germline V gene are LNHDA and SQIVND (reference sequence). CDR3: CASSARTSGLGDTQYF. The DNA for the CDR3 is TGTGCCAGTAGTGCCCGGACTAGCGGGCTAGGAGATACGCAGTATTTT.

CDR3 protein: CASSWDRQGEQYF. Here the CDR3 DNA reads TGTGCCAGCAGCTGGGACAGACAGGGCGAGCAGTACTTC. The V gene is TRBV7-3, the J gene TRBJ2-7; TRBD1 aligns across 7 bases. Germline-derived CDR1 and CDR2 are SGHTA and FQGTGA. The trim removed 4 bases at V and 6 bases at J, leaving 6 bases unmatched. CDR3 size: 13 residues.

J is TRBJ2-3 and V is TRBV6-1, with 7 bases lining up with TRBD2. CDR1 and CDR2 from the germline V gene are MNHNS and SASEGT. After removal of 2 bases from V and 0 bases from J, the junction contained 14 bases not matched to a gene. The CDR3 runs 19 residues. As DNA, the CDR3 is TGTGCCAGCAGTGAAACCGGGGGGAGCCACTACCTCAGCACAGATACGCAGTATTTT. It yields the protein CASSETGGSHYLSTDTQYF.

This chain joins TRBV30 and TRBJ2-7; possibly TRBD2 for D (5 bases). In germline, CDR1 is GTSNPN, CDR2 SVGIG (reference sequence). This CDR3 comprises 12 residues. The V gene lost 1 base and the J gene lost 7 bases, with 11 bases spanning the gap. The CDR3 nucleotides are TGTGCCTGGAGTGCCGACGGGGTTGAGCAGTACTTC. This gives the protein CAWSADGVEQYF.

J is TRBJ2-7 and V is TRBV27; 10 positions match TRBD2. Germline lookup yields CDR1 MNHEY and CDR2 SMNVEV (reference sequence). V was clipped by 6 bases and J by 4 bases; unmatched bases: 6. This CDR3 region has 14 residues. The CDR3 sequence is CASRPSGGPYEQYF. The CDR3 nucleotides read TGTGCCAGCAGGCCTAGCGGGGGTCCATACGAGCAGTACTTC.

This sequence joins TRBV2 and TRBJ1-3; TRBD1 might be the D (5 bases). CDR1 and CDR2 from the germline V gene are SNHLY and FYNNEI. The CDR3 has 13 residues. V gave up 10 bases and J gave up 1 base, with 11 bases separating them. This CDR3 is CAIAGGSGNTIYF. CDR3 DNA sequence: TGTGCCATCGCGGGGGGGTCTGGAAACACCATATATTTT.

The chain combines TRBV5-8 with TRBJ1-2; D gene uncertain. The CDR3 spans 13 residues. CDR1 SGHTS and CDR2 YDEGEE come from the germline V gene. The V end lost 1 base, the J end lost 8 bases, and 12 bases lay between the germline ends. The DNA for the CDR3 is TGTGCCAGCAGCTTGACCGGAGTGCGAGGCTACACCTTC. Translating gives CASSLTGVRGYTF. Looking up the rest from reference TRBV5-8 and TRBJ1-2 gives the full variable domain: EAGVTQSPTHLIKTRGQQATLRCSPISGHTSVYWYQQALGLGLQFLLWYDEGEERNRGNFPPRFSGRQFPNYSSELNVNALELEDSALYLCASSLTGVRGYTFGSGTRLTVV.

The genes are TRBV19 and TRBJ1-3, with D perhaps TRBD1 (6 bases). Trimming took off 5 bases at V and 6 bases at J, with 14 bases between the two ends. The V gene's germline CDR1 is LNHDA and CDR2 SQIVND (reference sequence). The CDR3 runs to 14 residues. CDR3 in amino acids: CASSLDSRLNTIYF. The CDR3 DNA reads as TGTGCCAGTAGTTTGGACAGCCGTCTAAACACCATATATTTT.

This rearrangement joins TRBV7-2 to TRBJ2-7; TRBD1 aligns across 8 bases. CDR1 and CDR2 from the germline V gene are SGHTA and FQGNSA. This CDR3 region has 15 residues. V trimming: 5 bases; J trimming: 5 bases; junction bases outside the gene matches: 11. CDR3: CASSPHRGSEHEQYF. CDR3 in DNA: TGTGCCAGCAGCCCCCACAGGGGGAGTGAGCACGAGCAGTACTTC.

This clone was seen more than once but under ten times. The V gene is TRBV7-9, the J gene TRBJ2-3, with TRBD2 matching 10 bases. CDR1 SEHNR and CDR2 FQNEAQ come from the germline V gene (reference sequence). The CDR3 length is 14 residues. J gave up 5 bases and V 8 bases, and 7 bases lay outside the gene matches. The CDR3 DNA sequence: TGTGCCAGCGGATCTAGCGGGAGTGGAGATACGCAGTATTTT. This translates into CASGSSGSGDTQYF.

This chain links TRBV6-5 with TRBJ2-7; D remains unclear. Trimming removed 4 bases from V and 9 bases from J, with 10 bases in between. This CDR3 contains 11 residues. CDR1 is MNHEY and CDR2 is SVGAGI in the germline V gene. CDR3 in amino acids: CASSSRSGQYF. CDR3 nucleotide sequence: TGTGCCAGCAGTTCTAGGTCCGGGCAGTACTTC.